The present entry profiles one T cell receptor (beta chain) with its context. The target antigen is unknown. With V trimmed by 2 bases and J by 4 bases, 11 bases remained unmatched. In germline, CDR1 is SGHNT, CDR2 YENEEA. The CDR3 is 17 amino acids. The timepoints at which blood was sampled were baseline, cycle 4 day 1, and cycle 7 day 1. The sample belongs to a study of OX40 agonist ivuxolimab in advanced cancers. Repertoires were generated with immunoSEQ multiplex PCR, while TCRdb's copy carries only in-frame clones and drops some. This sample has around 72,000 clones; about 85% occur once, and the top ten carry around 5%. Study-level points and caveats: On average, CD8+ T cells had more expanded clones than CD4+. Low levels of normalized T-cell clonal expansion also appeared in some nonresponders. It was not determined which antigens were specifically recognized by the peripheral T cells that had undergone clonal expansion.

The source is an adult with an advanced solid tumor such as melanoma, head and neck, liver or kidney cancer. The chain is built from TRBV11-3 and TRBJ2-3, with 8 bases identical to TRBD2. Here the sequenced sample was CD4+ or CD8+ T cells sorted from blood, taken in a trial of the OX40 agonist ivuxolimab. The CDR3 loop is CASSLTSLAGWSDTQYF. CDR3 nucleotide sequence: TGTGCCAGCAGCTTAACCTCCCTAGCGGGTTGGTCAGATACGCAGTATTTT.